These T cell receptor beta chains were read from a single sample in a study of blood T cells in healthy people across ages. TCRdb ran MiXCR on the 5' RACE reads and lists one entry per CDR3 protein. The sample gives approximately 1,100,000 distinct CDR3 sequences, 45% of which show up once; approximately 19% is in the top ten. What was sequenced was blood. The receptor source for this set is a woman in her sixties in good health. Each CDR3 is given with its conserved first and last residue. Each record gives: J gene, V gene, D gene, CDR3 protein. The D gene is left open where the match is weak.

j_gene: TRBJ1-2
v_gene: TRBV9
d_gene: .
CDR3aa: CARSVESGGPYGGYTF

j_gene: TRBJ2-7
v_gene: TRBV7-7
d_gene: TRBD1
CDR3aa: CASSLGVGTGGYEQYF

j_gene: TRBJ2-1
v_gene: TRBV5-1
d_gene: TRBD2
CDR3aa: CASSSRGVTSGSNEQFF

j_gene: TRBJ1-1
v_gene: TRBV10-3
d_gene: TRBD1
CDR3aa: CAISGDSYTEAFF

j_gene: TRBJ2-7
v_gene: TRBV27
d_gene: TRBD1
CDR3aa: CASRHTDRVMHEQYF

j_gene: TRBJ2-2
v_gene: TRBV6-5
d_gene: .
CDR3aa: CASSYSRVGTGELFF

j_gene: TRBJ2-7
v_gene: TRBV5-5
d_gene: TRBD1
CDR3aa: CASSLVGQGIEQYF

j_gene: TRBJ2-1
v_gene: TRBV28
d_gene: TRBD2
CDR3aa: CASSGGGRDFYNEQFF

j_gene: TRBJ2-7
v_gene: TRBV11-2
d_gene: .
CDR3aa: CASRDEYRTGLEQYF

j_gene: TRBJ2-3
v_gene: TRBV12-3/TRBV12-4
d_gene: TRBD2
CDR3aa: CASNLAGESDTQYF

j_gene: TRBJ1-5
v_gene: TRBV5-6
d_gene: TRBD1
CDR3aa: CASSLEGGGHNSNQPQHF

j_gene: TRBJ2-1
v_gene: TRBV20-1
d_gene: .
CDR3aa: CSARDVNTDEQFF

j_gene: TRBJ2-4
v_gene: TRBV27
d_gene: .
CDR3aa: CASSLIAPQGSAKNIQYF

j_gene: TRBJ2-3
v_gene: TRBV5-4
d_gene: TRBD2
CDR3aa: CASSLAVRGTDTQYF

j_gene: TRBJ2-3
v_gene: TRBV7-2
d_gene: TRBD2
CDR3aa: CASSLGTSGGGDTQYF

j_gene: TRBJ1-1
v_gene: TRBV27
d_gene: TRBD1
CDR3aa: CASRDSRAAFF

j_gene: TRBJ2-1
v_gene: TRBV20-1
d_gene: .
CDR3aa: CSAREGDAYNEQFF

j_gene: TRBJ2-3
v_gene: TRBV10-3
d_gene: .
CDR3aa: CAISESRTVRGTDTQYF

j_gene: TRBJ2-1
v_gene: TRBV9
d_gene: TRBD2
CDR3aa: CASSVVGEGSGKKHNEQFF

j_gene: TRBJ2-1
v_gene: TRBV5-8
d_gene: .
CDR3aa: CASQLDQVDINEQFF

j_gene: TRBJ2-7
v_gene: TRBV7-9
d_gene: TRBD2
CDR3aa: CASSLSGTTGEQYF

j_gene: TRBJ2-1
v_gene: TRBV20-1
d_gene: TRBD2
CDR3aa: CSARDGGRALGEQFF

j_gene: TRBJ2-3
v_gene: TRBV2
d_gene: .
CDR3aa: CASSELSSTGGEDTQYF

j_gene: TRBJ1-2
v_gene: TRBV5-1
d_gene: TRBD1
CDR3aa: CASSSRTGALQNYGYTF

j_gene: TRBJ2-7
v_gene: TRBV7-3
d_gene: .
CDR3aa: CASSLSGQPSPSYEQYF

j_gene: TRBJ2-5
v_gene: TRBV20-1
d_gene: TRBD2
CDR3aa: CSARPGLANGETQYF

j_gene: TRBJ2-3
v_gene: TRBV6-5
d_gene: TRBD1
CDR3aa: CASKTGGVADTQYF

j_gene: TRBJ2-1
v_gene: TRBV6-1
d_gene: TRBD2
CDR3aa: CASSRLAGEGEQFF

j_gene: TRBJ2-3
v_gene: TRBV5-4
d_gene: TRBD2
CDR3aa: CASSLGSGGFGDTQYF

j_gene: TRBJ1-1
v_gene: TRBV28
d_gene: TRBD1
CDR3aa: CASNKQGEAEAFF

j_gene: TRBJ2-1
v_gene: TRBV5-8
d_gene: TRBD2
CDR3aa: CASKKLAGVREQFF

j_gene: TRBJ2-7
v_gene: TRBV11-2
d_gene: TRBD2
CDR3aa: CASSLSGSGRYEQYF

j_gene: TRBJ2-3
v_gene: TRBV4-2
d_gene: .
CDR3aa: CASSQEGMSTDTQYF

j_gene: TRBJ2-7
v_gene: TRBV5-5
d_gene: .
CDR3aa: CASREPGSSYEQYF

j_gene: TRBJ2-7
v_gene: TRBV11-2
d_gene: .
CDR3aa: CASSLIGEQYF

j_gene: TRBJ2-5
v_gene: TRBV12-3/TRBV12-4
d_gene: .
CDR3aa: CASSLRAGTQETQYF

j_gene: TRBJ2-3
v_gene: TRBV27
d_gene: .
CDR3aa: CASRRDSSTDTQYF

j_gene: TRBJ2-7
v_gene: TRBV7-2
d_gene: TRBD2
CDR3aa: CASSQAGITYEQYF

j_gene: TRBJ2-1
v_gene: TRBV3-1
d_gene: .
CDR3aa: CASSQEWSGWNNEQFF

j_gene: TRBJ2-2
v_gene: TRBV7-2
d_gene: .
CDR3aa: CASSLVFRELFF

j_gene: .
v_gene: TRBV3-1
d_gene: TRBD2
CDR3aa: CASSLDAGVGEQYF

j_gene: TRBJ2-1
v_gene: TRBV12-5
d_gene: TRBD2
CDR3aa: CASGLVLELAAHNEQFF

j_gene: TRBJ2-5
v_gene: TRBV3-1
d_gene: .
CDR3aa: CASSHRVEETQYF

j_gene: TRBJ2-3
v_gene: TRBV5-1
d_gene: TRBD1
CDR3aa: CASSRARDRDTQYF

j_gene: TRBJ2-5
v_gene: TRBV20-1
d_gene: .
CDR3aa: CRGWGAGWSYKQYF

j_gene: TRBJ2-1
v_gene: TRBV9
d_gene: TRBD1
CDR3aa: CASSNRDRGTEQFF

j_gene: TRBJ1-2
v_gene: TRBV5-1
d_gene: .
CDR3aa: CASSWGGVIGDYGYTF

j_gene: TRBJ2-4
v_gene: TRBV18
d_gene: .
CDR3aa: CASSPTGGENIQYF

j_gene: TRBJ2-1
v_gene: TRBV5-1
d_gene: TRBD2
CDR3aa: CASSLASAGGNNEQFF

j_gene: TRBJ1-6
v_gene: TRBV27
d_gene: .
CDR3aa: CASSTSGNSPLHF

j_gene: TRBJ1-1
v_gene: TRBV5-1
d_gene: .
CDR3aa: CASGSWGNAEAFF

j_gene: TRBJ2-3
v_gene: TRBV7-9
d_gene: .
CDR3aa: CASSPGTPAGTDTQYF

j_gene: TRBJ2-3
v_gene: TRBV20-1
d_gene: .
CDR3aa: CSARDFADTQYF

j_gene: TRBJ1-4
v_gene: TRBV7-9
d_gene: TRBD1
CDR3aa: CASSDGTDATNGKLFF

j_gene: TRBJ2-7
v_gene: TRBV7-9
d_gene: TRBD2
CDR3aa: CASSLVGGEPPYEQYF